A single sample is the source of the 15 T cell receptor beta chains below, sequenced in a study of T cells in localized non-small cell lung cancer. Repertoires were generated with immunoSEQ multiplex PCR, while TCRdb's copy carries only in-frame clones and drops some. Among roughly 25,000 clones listed, approximately 88% were seen once. Source: PBMCs, taken before any cancer treatment. These receptors came from a man aged 35-69 years with stage II lung adenocarcinoma.

There are a few counts of this clone. The gene calls are TRBV6-6 and TRBJ1-2, with D tentatively TRBD1 (5 bases). The V gene's germline CDR1 is MNHNY and CDR2 SVGAGI (reference sequence). Between the trimmed V and J ends, which lost 6 bases and 8 bases, there was a span of 13 bases. This CDR3 spans 12 amino acids. In nucleotides, the CDR3 is TGTGCCAGCAGACAGGCTGGTGGGGGCTACACCTTC. Protein: CASRQAGGGYTF.

The rearrangement links TRBV10-3 to TRBJ2-2; the match to TRBD2 covers 9 bases. CDR3 length equals 15 residues. J gave up 5 bases and V 6 bases, and 7 bases lay outside the gene matches. Germline loops: CDR1 ENHRY, CDR2 SYGVKD. CDR3 in amino acids: CAISAGGAQTGELFF. The CDR3 DNA is TGTGCCATCAGCGCGGGGGGGGCGCAGACCGGGGAGCTGTTTTTT.

The chain recombines TRBV19 with TRBJ2-1; 11 nucleotides line up with TRBD2. Germline V gene lookup returns CDR1 LNHDA and CDR2 SQIVND (reference sequence). V gave up 3 bases and J gave up 5 bases; unmatched junction bases: 6. This CDR3 is built from 16 residues. The CDR3 spells CASSMGGTSGNNEQFF. CDR3 coding DNA: TGTGCCAGTAGTATGGGTGGGACTAGCGGAAACAATGAGCAGTTCTTC.

This rearrangement joins TRBV5-8 to TRBJ2-4; possible D gene TRBD2, 5 bases. The CDR3 spans 13 residues. In germline, CDR1 is SGHTS, CDR2 YDEGEE. V was pared by 6 bases and J by 2 bases, with 9 bases between. The CDR3 sequence: CASTGITKNIQYF. CDR3 bases: TGTGCCAGCACCGGGATAACCAAAAACATTCAGTACTTC. Looking up the rest from reference TRBV5-8 and TRBJ2-4 gives the full variable domain: EAGVTQSPTHLIKTRGQQATLRCSPISGHTSVYWYQQALGLGLQFLLWYDEGEERNRGNFPPRFSGRQFPNYSSELNVNALELEDSALYLCASTGITKNIQYFGAGTRLSVL.

The rearrangement uses TRBV5-1 and TRBJ2-7; D possibly matches TRBD1 or TRBD2 (6 bases each). Trimming pared 2 bases from V and 1 base from J, leaving 10 bases between. The CDR3 runs to 14 residues. CDR1 and CDR2 from the germline V gene are SGHRS and YFSETQ. As DNA, the CDR3 is TGCGCCAGCAGCTTAGGGGGGCCGTCCTACGAGCAGTACTTC. The encoded protein is CASSLGGPSYEQYF.

The chain is built from TRBV21-1 and TRBJ2-7; the table assigns TRBD2, which was not confirmed against the DNA. TRBV21-1 is shown as a pseudogene. The CDR3 is 16 residues long. CDR3 amino acids: CASSKIRLAGADEQYF. The CDR3 DNA reads as TGTGCCAGCAGCAAAATCCGGCTAGCGGGAGCGGATGAGCAGTACTTC.

The J gene is TRBJ2-3, the V gene TRBV6-5; 10 bases are a match to TRBD1. The CDR3 runs to 14 residues. Germline V gives CDR1 MNHEY, CDR2 SVGAGI. V shed 2 bases, J shed 4 bases, and the junction held 0 bases outside the gene matches. The CDR3 region has the DNA TGTGCCAGCAGTTACGGGACAGGGGCAGATACGCAGTATTTT. This codes for CASSYGTGADTQYF.

This clone is a singleton in its sample. This chain joins TRBV19 and TRBJ2-7; the match to TRBD2 covers 10 bases. V was pared by 3 bases and J by 3 bases, with 2 bases of the junction left unmatched. The CDR3 has 14 residues. CDR1 is LNHDA and CDR2 is SQIVND in the germline V gene (reference sequence). This CDR3 is CASSMASGGYEQYF. The CDR3 DNA is TGTGCCAGTAGTATGGCTAGCGGGGGCTACGAGCAGTACTTC.

The rearrangement uses TRBV5-5 and TRBJ2-7; weak D call: TRBD1 (6 bases). V dropped 4 bases and J dropped 7 bases, with 15 bases sitting between them. Germline V gene sequence: CDR1 SGHKS, CDR2 YYEKEE (reference sequence). The CDR3 length is 13 residues. The CDR3, as DNA: TGTGCCAGCAGCCCTGGGCCTCAGGGGGAGCAGTACTTC. Its translation: CASSPGPQGEQYF.

The V call is TRBV18, the J call TRBJ1-1; tentatively, D is TRBD1 (6 bases). The germline V gene has CDR1 KGHSH and CDR2 LQKENI. The V end lost 3 bases, the J end lost 1 base, and 12 bases lay between the germline ends. This CDR3 is 15 amino acids long. The CDR3 DNA follows: TGTGCCAGCTCACCGAAACAGGGTGGGAACACTGAAGCTTTCTTT. Its protein product is CASSPKQGGNTEAFF.

The V gene is TRBV20-1, the J gene TRBJ2-2, with TRBD1 as a possible D gene (6 bases). The CDR3 runs 11 residues. The germline V and J ends were trimmed by 0 bases and 15 bases, with 11 bases remaining between them. CDR1 and CDR2 (germline): DFQATT, SNEGSKA (reference sequence). CDR3 sequence: CSARDQRGMFF. The CDR3 bases are TGCAGTGCTAGAGATCAAAGGGGGATGTTTTTT.

V is TRBV20-1 and J is TRBJ2-1; D might be TRBD2 (6 bases). CDR3 length: 11 residues. Germline V gene data show CDR1 as DFQATT and CDR2 as SNEGSKA (reference sequence). V lost 8 bases, J lost 5 bases, and 10 bases lay in between. The CDR3 DNA reads as TGCAGTCGGCGGGGTAACAATGAGCAGTTCTTC. Protein: CSRRGNNEQFF.

This chain connects TRBV4-1 to TRBJ2-3; 13 nucleotides match TRBD2. J lost 4 bases, V lost 4 bases, and 5 bases had no gene match. This CDR3 spans 16 amino acids. Germline-derived CDR1 and CDR2 are MGHRA and YSYEKL. The CDR3, as DNA: TGCGCCAGCAGCCCCCGGACTAGCGGGGGAGCAGATACGCAGTATTTT. This codes for CASSPRTSGGADTQYF.

The genes are TRBV6-1 and TRBJ2-3; possible D gene TRBD1, 5 bases. Trimming removed 3 bases at V and 0 bases at J, with 13 bases between. The CDR3 is made up of 16 amino acids. Germline assignment: CDR1 MNHNS and CDR2 SASEGT. Here the CDR3 DNA reads TGTGCCAGCAGTGACTTACAGGTTCCGAGCACAGATACGCAGTATTTT. It yields the protein CASSDLQVPSTDTQYF.

V and J are TRBV7-2 and TRBJ1-1; no reliable D call. Germline V gene sequence: CDR1 SGHTA, CDR2 FQGNSA. Trimming pared 5 bases from V and 2 bases from J, leaving 9 bases between. The CDR3 is made up of 13 amino acids. The CDR3 loop reads CASSLDQNTEAFF. CDR3 coding DNA: TGTGCCAGCAGCCTGGACCAAAACACTGAAGCTTTCTTT.